Listed below are T cell receptor beta chains from one sample, sequenced in a study of cytomegalovirus exposure and HLA in healthy donors. Using immunoSEQ multiplex PCR, the repertoire was profiled, and TCRdb retains in-frame clones only, with some absent. This sample carries 200,000 to 250,000 clones, 75% to 85% of them seen once, and the ten largest clones take about 2.6%. Specimen: PBMCs. Receptor source: a woman aged 40-49 years in good health and CMV-seronegative. Both conserved end residues are part of each CDR3. The D gene is left open where the match is weak. Only some rows state a clone size, as once, few, many or a class for expanded clones.

CASRRTGTYEQYF | TGTGCCAGCAGGAGGACAGGGACCTACGAGCAGTACTTC | TRBD1 | TRBJ2-7 | NA | TRBV27
CASTRGGTVYEQYF | TGTGCCAGCACCCGGGGAGGGACGGTCTACGAGCAGTACTTC | TRBD2 | TRBJ2-7 | once | TRBV6-1
CASSLSDRLNTGELFF | TGTGCCAGCAGCCTGTCAGACAGATTAAACACCGGGGAGCTGTTTTTT | NA | TRBJ2-2 | NA | TRBV11-2
CASSSMETVNTEAFF | TGTGCCAGCAGCTCAATGGAGACAGTGAACACTGAAGCTTTCTTT | NA | TRBJ1-1 | NA | TRBV7-9
CASSRPAGPPRAGEQYF | TGCGCCAGCAGCCGACCAGCGGGCCCTCCTAGAGCGGGGGAGCAGTACTTC | TRBD2 | TRBJ2-7 | NA | TRBV5-1
CASSIGQGAGNTIYF | TGTGCCAGTAGTATAGGCCAGGGGGCCGGAAACACCATATATTTT | TRBD1 | TRBJ1-3 | NA | TRBV19
CASSQVVWSGRTLVSYEQYF | TGTGCCAGCAGCCAAGTTGTATGGAGCGGGAGGACCCTAGTGTCCTACGAGCAGTACTTC | TRBD2 | TRBJ2-7 | NA | TRBV4-2
CASSARSGGGHNEQFF | TGTGCCAGCTCAGCCCGGTCGGGAGGGGGACACAATGAGCAGTTCTTC | TRBD2 | TRBJ2-1 | NA | TRBV6-4
CASSKREGKGDEAFF | TGTGCCAGCAGTAAAAGGGAGGGTAAGGGGGATGAAGCTTTCTTT | NA | TRBJ1-1 | NA | TRBV27
CASSAAGGPSEYF | TGTGCCAGCAGTGCAGCGGGAGGGCCCTCGGAGTACTTC | TRBD2 | TRBJ2-5 | NA | TRBV25-1
CASSFDSTEAFF | TGTGCCAGCAGCTTTGACAGCACTGAAGCTTTCTTT | NA | TRBJ1-1 | NA | TRBV5-4
CASSWGWTAYKTSGANVLTF | TGTGCCAGTAGTTGGGGATGGACAGCTTATAAAACATCTGGGGCCAACGTCCTGACTTTC | NA | TRBJ2-6 | NA | TRBV19
CASSLRDRPYEQYF | TGTGCCAGCAGTTTAAGGGACAGGCCCTACGAGCAGTACTTC | TRBD1 | TRBJ2-7 | NA | TRBV27
CASSPKITANTEAFF | TGTGCCAGCTCACCAAAAATTACAGCGAACACTGAAGCTTTCTTT | NA | TRBJ1-1 | NA | TRBV18
CASSLARWNTEAFF | TGTGCCAGCAGCTTAGCCAGATGGAACACTGAAGCTTTCTTT | NA | TRBJ1-1 | NA | TRBV11-2
CASSQDGAPYNEQFF | TGCGCCAGCAGCCAAGATGGGGCTCCTTACAATGAGCAGTTCTTC | NA | TRBJ2-1 | NA | TRBV4-1
CASRLADYNEQFF | TGTGCCAGTAGACTAGCGGACTACAATGAGCAGTTCTTC | TRBD2 | TRBJ2-1 | NA | TRBV5-4
CASRFRWDRVKGQPQHF | TGTGCAAGTCGCTTTCGGTGGGACAGGGTAAAGGGTCAGCCCCAGCATTTT | NA | TRBJ1-5 | NA | TRBV12-2
CASSLEASLAGDGWFF | TGCGCCAGCAGCTTGGAAGCGAGTCTAGCGGGAGATGGGTGGTTCTTC | TRBD2 | TRBJ2-1 | NA | TRBV5-1
CASSPALGTRGYDEQYF | TGCGCCAGCAGCCCCGCACTTGGTACTCGGGGGTACGACGAGCAGTACTTC | NA | TRBJ2-7 | NA | TRBV5-1
CASSGLDREKLFF | TGCGCCAGCAGTGGCTTAGACAGGGAAAAACTGTTTTTT | NA | TRBJ1-4 | many | TRBV10-2